This T cell receptor (beta chain) was retrieved from a study of blood T cell repertoires in COVID-19 (dated by TCRdb to about 2020). With respect to the entire study: The collaborator samples originated in the United States, Italy and Spain and spanned the acute and convalescent phases of COVID-19. The material from the prospective study consisted of cDNA or gDNA derived from T cells, B-cell-depleted T cells, or PBMCs. The dataset comprised deeply sampled blood TCRbeta repertoires from subjects exposed to, actively infected with, or recovered from COVID-19. A freely available public database, intended as a resource for researchers studying the immune response to SARS-CoV-2, is where the repertoires were released. The samples were drawn from the first 160 participants of the ongoing ImmuneRACE study and from roughly 1,300 subjects provided by 6 global collaborators. Nearly every sample came with metadata listing a de-identified subject ID, COVID-19 status, age in years and sex. Where HLA class I and class II types were available, the types were taken from metadata supplied by the sample provider, not from assay-based typing. Overall results and qualifications from the work: How much clinical and demographic metadata was included differed by source and by participant, and the metadata was provided uncurated.

Notes on this clone: Its antigen has not been determined. No quality values exist for individual bases; no much larger clone is one base distant.

The immunoSEQ Assay, a bias-controlled multiplex PCR, was used to amplify TCRbeta CDR3 regions from genomic DNA. On the study's bioinformatics: Nucleated cell counts per sample were estimated from amplification of reference gene primers within the assay. Sequence reads were collapsed and filtered to measure the absolute abundance of every unique TCRbeta CDR3 rearrangement. For each sample, productive Simpson clonality was calculated by taking the square root of Simpson's diversity index across productive rearrangements. TCRdb carries this immuneACCESS record with in-frame sequences only. Its versions omit some clonotypes, under half of them owing to an unresolved V gene in the studies checked, with the rest unexplained. V, J and clone size were drawn from that table, and D and trimming were deduced from the DNA. The table for this sample lists 200,000 to 250,000 clones; roughly 82% of them were counted only once. The top ten constitute approximately 13% of the sample.

Each collaborating institution followed its own protocols to collect whole blood in K2EDTA tubes. For TCRbeta analysis, collaborator samples were shipped as frozen whole blood, as isolated PBMCs, or as DNA extracted from either sample type. The CDR3 sequence holds 15 residues, the cysteine and phenylalanine included. The sequence is cut down to CDR3 DNA, 45 bases in frame from base 1. The V end gives up 4 bases and the J end 7 bases, leaving 12 bases in the junction not matched to a gene. For CDR1 and CDR2, the germline V gene lists SGHRS and YFSETQ. The chain joins TRBV5-1 to TRBJ2-7, and 9 junctional nucleotides match TRBD1. The sequence was obtained from an older man with acute or convalescent COVID-19. The sequenced material came from peripheral blood. The CDR3 region reads CASSPEGQGMREQYF. The DNA sequence is as follows: TGCGCCAGCAGCCCAGAGGGACAGGGAATGCGAGAGCAGTACTTC.